The T cell receptor beta chain under discussion was sequenced for a study of T-cell reconstitution after alpha-beta-depleted transplantation in children. Whole-study findings and limits: Several patients had high TCRbeta diversity at day 60; it came from surviving recipient T cells and thymic progenitors. One year after transplant, T-cell counts and diversity came mostly from newly produced T cells. Expanded clones from the graft, numbering several hundred, reportedly supplied alpha-beta T cells about two months after transplant.

This clonotype was counted between two and nine times. Its antigen is as yet unknown. TCRbeta library preparation incorporated unique molecular identifiers. A single record per CDR3 protein comes from TCRdb applying MiXCR to the PCR reads. This table holds 250,000 to 400,000 distinct CDR3 sequences, about a quarter found once. Between the trimmed V and J ends, which lost 0 bases and 10 bases, there was a span of 11 bases. The CDR3 runs to 13 residues. CDR1 is SGDLS and CDR2 is YYNGEE in the germline V gene. Source: PBMCs, mostly from graft donor cells, taken 180 days after TCRalphabeta/CD19-depleted stem cell transplant. The chain joins TRBV9 to TRBJ1-5; no definite D call. The TCR originated in a male patient aged 10 to 17 who had a stem cell transplant for acute lymphoblastic leukemia, so the T cells may come from the graft donor. This chain's CDR3 is CASSVGDEGPQHF. The DNA of the CDR3 is TGTGCCAGCAGCGTAGGGGATGAAGGACCCCAGCATTTT. Full variable domain (remainder filled in from reference TRBV9 and TRBJ1-5): DSGVTQTPKHLITATGQRVTLRCSPRSGDLSVYWYQQSLDQGLQFLIQYYNGEERAKGNILERFSAQQFPDLHSELNLSSLELGDSALYFCASSVGDEGPQHFGDGTRLSIL.